The 8 T cell receptor beta chains below all came from one sample that was sequenced in a study of T cell responses to AZD1222 COVID-19 vaccine. Some clones are missing from TCRdb's copy, which holds only in-frame ones; the method was immunoSEQ multiplex PCR. This sample has 80,000 to 90,000 clones; around 90% occur once, and the top ten carry around 5%. Material: peripheral blood, obtained 28 days after the second AZD1222 dose. Receptor source: an adult who received the AZD1222 COVID-19 vaccine.

This clone came up a few times. The gene calls are TRBV2 and TRBJ2-2; 9 bases fit TRBD1. The CDR3 consists of 16 residues. Germline V CDR1 and CDR2: SNHLY, FYNNEI. The ends lost 0 bases at V and 6 bases at J; junction bases unmatched: 5. The CDR3: CASSEAEQGAAGELFF. The CDR3 nucleotides are TGTGCCAGCAGTGAAGCGGAACAGGGGGCGGCCGGGGAGCTGTTTTTT.

In its sample, this clone was seen once. V gene TRBV5-1 combines with J gene TRBJ2-7, with D possibly matching TRBD2 (6 bases). V was shortened by 9 bases and J by 1 base, with 17 bases between the two germline ends. The CDR3 extends over 14 amino acids. Germline V gene data show CDR1 as SGHRS and CDR2 as YFSETQ. CDR3 coding DNA: TGCGCCACCGGCCCGGGGGACTCGTCCTACGAGCAGTACTTC. Translating gives CATGPGDSSYEQYF.

The rearrangement uses TRBV5-1 and TRBJ2-5; 9 bases fit TRBD1. This CDR3 is 15 amino acids long. Germline V gene sequence: CDR1 SGHRS, CDR2 YFSETQ. V lost 0 bases and J lost 7; bases outside the gene matches: 7. CDR3 coding DNA: TGCGCCAGCAGCTTGGGAGGGACAGGGTTTGTGACCCAGTACTTC. This sequence encodes CASSLGGTGFVTQYF.

The genes are TRBV18 and TRBJ2-3; TRBD2 aligns across 12 bases. The CDR3 has 16 residues. In germline, CDR1 is KGHSH, CDR2 LQKENI. V was clipped by 1 base and J by 5 bases; unmatched bases: 4. This CDR3 is CASSPLRLAGEDTQYF. CDR3 nucleotides: TGTGCCAGCTCACCACTGAGACTAGCGGGGGAAGATACGCAGTATTTT.

The chain employs TRBV6-5 and TRBJ1-2; D uncertain. CDR1 and CDR2 from the germline V gene are MNHEY and SVGAGI. Trimming removed 6 bases at V and 4 bases at J, with 18 bases between. The CDR3 spans 15 residues. CDR3 sequence (DNA): TGTGCCAGCAGCGCCCCAAGTGGGGTTATCTATGGCTACACCTTC. Amino acids: CASSAPSGVIYGYTF.

The rearrangement joins TRBV19 to TRBJ2-7; TRBD1 agrees at 10 bases. Germline values: CDR1 LNHDA, CDR2 SQIVND (reference sequence). This CDR3 has 14 residues. With V trimmed by 9 bases and J by 4 bases, 9 bases remained unmatched. CDR3 DNA: TGTGCCAGGTACTATCCGGGACAGGGGTACGAGCAGTACTTC. Translation gives CARYYPGQGYEQYF.

The rearrangement joins TRBV11-2 to TRBJ1-6; D is possibly TRBD1 (6 bases). CDR1 and CDR2 from the germline V gene are SGHAT and FQNNGV. Trimming stripped 3 bases from V and 9 bases from J, with 15 bases between. This CDR3 region has 15 residues. CDR3 protein: CASSFSRTVGSPLHF. CDR3 sequence (DNA): TGTGCCAGCAGCTTTTCCCGGACAGTCGGTTCACCCCTCCACTTT.

The V gene is TRBV14, the J gene TRBJ2-2; D is uncertain. The germline V and J ends were trimmed by 2 bases and 4 bases, with 5 bases remaining between them. The CDR3 has 13 amino acids. In germline, CDR1 is SGHDN, CDR2 FVKESK. Here the CDR3 reads CASSQWGTGELFF. The CDR3 DNA reads as TGTGCCAGCAGCCAATGGGGCACCGGGGAGCTGTTTTTT.